This paragraph reports one TCR beta chain. Its cognate antigen has yet to be identified. Per-base quality was not reported, and no clone a single base away is much larger than it. The sample's time point label, decoded: baseline before first vaccination. The vaccinee samples were drawn from two UK trials, COV001 and COV002, one of which was a single-blind randomized controlled phase 2/3 trial testing AZD1222 (ChAdOx1 nCoV-19) in healthy adults. For TCRbeta chain sequencing, PBMC samples from trial participants were taken at day 0 and at day 28 after the second dose. This record comes from a study of T cell responses to AZD1222 COVID-19 vaccine (dated by TCRdb to 2020 to 2022). Regarding the study in general: AZD1222 recipients whose second dose came at about 4 weeks and those whose second dose came at about 12 weeks were combined into one group, since spike-specific TCR depth and breadth did not differ between the two schedules. A total of under 250 trial participants underwent TCR sequencing, of whom about 200 had received two doses of AZD1222 and roughly 26 had received two doses of the MenACWY control vaccine. Enrollment into the trials was organized by age into subgroups of 18-55, 56-69 and 70-plus years, and those subgroups contained approximately 150, 30 and 60 TCR-sequenced participants, respectively. What the research found in general, with its limitations: Reportedly, close to half of the unique spike-specific TCRs recognized epitopes lying outside the regions that are mutated in the B.1.351 and B.1.1.7 variants. A significant rise in spike-specific TCR breadth and depth was observed after two AZD1222 doses relative to day 0 and relative to MenACWY recipients. The 56-69-year group was small, and its depth increase did not reach significance, likely because of low power. The whole spike protein was spanned by vaccine-associated CD4 TCRs, and dominant responses were seen in regions 160-218 and 743-854. Conclusions about previously exposed vaccinees were limited because only a handful of AZD1222 recipients were SARS-CoV-2 seropositive at baseline. Most participants were white British and females outnumbered males, and the authors suggested that clonal diversity may have been underestimated. Because no day 14 peak-response samples were available, the repertoires could be characterized only after the peak T cell response.

The CDR3, cysteine through phenylalanine, is 13 amino acids long. Only the CDR3 region is kept as DNA, spanning 39 bases read in frame from base 1. V loses 0 bases of germline sequence and J loses 5 bases, and the interval between the two ends is 8 bases. For CDR1 and CDR2, the germline V gene (reference sequence) lists SGHKS and YYEKEE. The CDR3 regions of human TCRbeta chains were analyzed by immunosequencing. In the paper's pipeline: TCRs in the repertoires were compared against a reference library of SARS-CoV-2-specific TCRs that had been generated with the MIRA antigen-specificity platform. Breadth was defined as the fraction of unique TCRs that were SARS-CoV-2-associated, and depth was defined as the fraction of total T cells that were SARS-CoV-2-associated. Using the MIRA data, every spike-specific TCR was mapped to the spike region that the TCR reacted to and assigned to either a CD4 or a CD8 class. Log10-transformed breadth and depth values were compared by one-way ANOVA with Sidak's multiple comparisons tests. TCRdb stores this immuneACCESS table with in-frame sequences only. Part of the clones is absent; in the studies checked, under half of the shortfall reflects unresolved V genes, and no reason is known for the rest. Clonal size and the V and J genes are those of that table, whereas D and trimming came from the DNA. Counted in this sample were roughly 140,000 clones; about 87% of them appeared once. In total, the top ten clones hold under 2.5% of the sample.

The sample here was peripheral blood, taken on day 0 of AZD1222 vaccination. Recombination linked TRBV5-5 to TRBJ1-1, with no confident D gene call. The TCR originated in an adult in good health. At the DNA level, the sequence is TGTGCCAGCAGCTTGGGCCTAACAACTGAAGCTTTCTTT. Its translation is CASSLGLTTEAFF.